Listed here are 32 T cell receptor beta chains from one sample, sequenced in a study of T cell repertoires and HLA-DP antigens. These TCRs are of unknown antigen specificity. Produced via immunoSEQ multiplex PCR; TCRdb's table is partial and in-frame only. This table has about 89,000 clones, around nine tenths appearing once. Sample: CD4+ T cells from PBMCs. The receptor source for this set is a man aged 45-60 years in good health and CMV-seronegative.

The rearrangement joins TRBV29-1 to TRBJ2-1; D may correspond to TRBD1 or TRBD2 (6 bases each). V was cut by 4 bases and J by 12 bases, with 25 bases left in between. CDR1 SQVTM and CDR2 ANQGSEA come from the germline V gene. The CDR3 runs 15 residues. The CDR3 loop is CSVVGWGAGPGGQFF. In nucleotides, the CDR3 is TGCAGCGTTGTAGGGTGGGGGGCGGGACCCGGGGGGCAGTTCTTC.

The chain has TRBV4-2 and TRBJ2-1, with 7 bases that match TRBD1. V lost 0 bases and J lost 2; bases outside the gene matches: 4. The CDR3 runs 16 residues. Germline CDR1 reads LGHNA; CDR2 reads YNFKEQ. CDR3 protein: CASSQDEGATYNEQFF. In DNA form, the CDR3 reads TGTGCCAGCAGCCAAGATGAGGGGGCAACCTACAATGAGCAGTTCTTC.

The chain is built from TRBV19 and TRBJ1-1, with D maybe TRBD1 (5 bases). The CDR3 loop spans 15 amino acids. Trimming removed 5 bases from V and 4 bases from J, with 17 bases in between. The germline V gene has CDR1 LNHDA and CDR2 SQIVND (reference sequence). Written as DNA, the CDR3 is TGTGCCAGTAGTGGGAAGGGGCGCCCGGGCACTGAAGCTTTCTTT. Its protein is CASSGKGRPGTEAFF.

This clone was observed at least ten times. This rearrangement joins TRBV7-2 to TRBJ2-3; possible D gene TRBD1, 5 bases. V was clipped by 4 bases and J by 1 base, with 12 bases between them. This CDR3 spans 15 amino acids. Germline V gene data show CDR1 as SGHTA and CDR2 as FQGNSA. The CDR3 loop is CASSSGPVGTDTQYF. CDR3 coding DNA: TGTGCCAGCAGCTCAGGGCCCGTCGGCACAGATACGCAGTATTTT.

The rearrangement links TRBV6-6 to TRBJ2-3; D not resolved. This CDR3 is built from 14 residues. V was cut by 7 bases and J by 2 bases, with 13 bases left in between. Looked up from germline, CDR1 is MNHNY and CDR2 is SVGAGI (reference sequence). CDR3 region: CASTPTLSTDTQYF. CDR3 nucleotides: TGTGCCAGCACCCCGACACTCTCCACAGATACGCAGTATTTT.

The chain combines TRBV6-5 with TRBJ1-2; 8 bases line up with TRBD1. Germline V CDR1 and CDR2: MNHEY, SVGAGI. This CDR3 contains 14 residues. V was clipped by 0 bases and J by 8 bases; unmatched bases: 5. CDR3 coding DNA: TGTGCCAGCAGTTACTCGAAGGACAGGGACGGCTACACCTTC. Protein: CASSYSKDRDGYTF.

The table lists this clone with a count of one. The V call is TRBV27, the J call TRBJ2-1, with D possibly TRBD2 on 6 matching bases. This CDR3 region has 13 residues. In germline, CDR1 is MNHEY, CDR2 SMNVEV (reference sequence). V lost 6 bases to trimming and J lost 0 bases, with 6 bases between them. The CDR3 sequence is CASRRGSYNEQFF. The CDR3 nucleotides read TGTGCCAGCAGGCGGGGCTCCTACAATGAGCAGTTCTTC.

The rearrangement links TRBV18 to TRBJ1-1; D perhaps matches TRBD1 (6 bases). Germline loops: CDR1 KGHSH, CDR2 LQKENI. V lost 6 bases and J lost 1, with 9 bases in between. The CDR3 runs 13 residues. CDR3 loop: CASSAGQNTEAFF. CDR3 nucleotide sequence: TGTGCCAGCTCCGCGGGACAGAACACTGAAGCTTTCTTT. Using reference TRBV18 and TRBJ1-1 for the parts outside the CDR3, the full variable domain is NAGVMQNPRHLVRRRGQEARLRCSPMKGHSHVYWYRQLPEEGLKFMVYLQKENIIDESGMPKERFSAEFPKEGPSILRIQQVVRGDSAAYFCASSAGQNTEAFFGQGTRLTVV.

The rearrangement joins TRBV7-2 to TRBJ1-3; no clear D gene. V lost 2 bases to trimming and J lost 4 bases, with 12 bases between them. CDR1 and CDR2 (germline): SGHTA, FQGNSA. This CDR3 comprises 15 residues. The CDR3 here is CASSLSEGTGNTIYF. In nucleotides, the CDR3 is TGTGCCAGCAGCTTATCGGAGGGTACGGGAAACACCATATATTTT.

This clone was found many times. This chain connects TRBV30 to TRBJ1-3; 8 positions match TRBD1. From germline, CDR1 is GTSNPN and CDR2 SVGIG (reference sequence). This CDR3 region has 15 residues. V lost 3 bases and J lost 0; bases outside the gene matches: 4. CDR3 sequence (DNA): TGTGCCTGGAGCCCAGACAGGGGCTCTGGAAACACCATATATTTT. Protein sequence: CAWSPDRGSGNTIYF.

With regard to this clone: Other DNA sequences from this sample encode an identical CDR3 as well. The V gene is TRBV7-2, the J gene TRBJ2-5; D might be TRBD1 (5 bases). Germline V CDR1 and CDR2: SGHTA, FQGNSA. The CDR3 is made up of 13 amino acids. Deletions cut 5 bases from V and 1 base from J, with 8 bases between. The CDR3 sequence: CASSPGPQETQYF. Here the CDR3 DNA reads TGTGCCAGCAGCCCAGGGCCCCAAGAGACCCAGTACTTC. The whole variable domain, filled in from reference TRBV7-2 and TRBJ2-5, reads GAGVSQSPSNKVTEKGKDVELRCDPISGHTALYWYRQSLGQGLEFLIYFQGNSAPDKSGLPSDRFSAERTGGSVSTLTIQRTQQEDSAVYLCASSPGPQETQYFGPGTRLLVL.

This chain connects TRBV27 to TRBJ1-4, with D unresolved. CDR3 length: 13 residues. V lost 7 bases and J lost 4, with 10 bases in between. Germline CDR1 MNHEY, CDR2 SMNVEV (reference sequence). Here the CDR3 reads CASMAGNNEKLFF. The CDR3 bases are TGTGCCAGCATGGCGGGAAATAATGAAAAACTGTTTTTT.

The V and J genes are TRBV29-1 and TRBJ2-1; D call uncertain. This CDR3 comprises 12 residues. The V end lost 1 base, the J end lost 6 bases, and 7 bases lay between the germline ends. The V gene's germline CDR1 is SQVTM and CDR2 ANQGSEA. CDR3 nucleotides: TGCAGCGTTGAAGGGTTCGGCAATGAGCAGTTCTTC. Its protein product is CSVEGFGNEQFF.

The V gene is TRBV4-1, the J gene TRBJ1-1; tentative D call: TRBD1 (6 bases). The CDR3 spans 13 residues. The germline CDR1 and CDR2 sequences are MGHRA and YSYEKL. The ends were cut back, 4 bases at V and 8 bases at J, with 14 bases in the middle. The CDR3 DNA follows: TGCGCCAGCAGCCTTAAAGCCGGGACAGAAGCTTTCTTT. Its translation is CASSLKAGTEAFF.

This clone was recorded once. This chain links TRBV6-6 with TRBJ1-4, with a weak D call TRBD1 (6 bases). V lost 7 bases to trimming and J lost 0 bases, with 12 bases between them. The germline V gene has CDR1 MNHNY and CDR2 SVGAGI (reference sequence). The CDR3 is made up of 15 amino acids. CDR3 coding DNA: TGTGCCAGCAACCGACGACAGGCAACTAATGAAAAACTGTTTTTT. Protein product: CASNRRQATNEKLFF.

The chain uses TRBV18 and TRBJ2-4, with D maybe TRBD2 (6 bases). The CDR3 runs 16 residues. The V and J ends lost 3 bases and 0 bases respectively, with 12 bases between them. Germline assignment: CDR1 KGHSH and CDR2 LQKENI. The CDR3 bases are TGTGCCAGCTCACCTGGCTTCGGGGGAGCCAAAAACATTCAGTACTTC. Translation gives CASSPGFGGAKNIQYF.

The chain is built from TRBV21-1 and TRBJ2-7; TRBD2, the table's D call, was not compared with the DNA. TRBV21-1 is recorded as a pseudogene. CDR3 length: 18 amino acids. CDR3 nucleotides: TGTGCCAGCAGCAAATACTACAGACTAGCGGGAGCCCACCACGAGCAGTACTTC. Protein product: CASSKYYRLAGAHHEQYF.

The chain is built from TRBV27 and TRBJ1-6; no firm D call. Trimming removed 5 bases from V and 7 bases from J, with 18 bases in between. The CDR3 sequence is 16 residues long. The germline CDR1 and CDR2 sequences are MNHEY and SMNVEV (reference sequence). The CDR3 nucleotides read TGTGCCAGCAGTATCTCCGGGTCCTTAGGAAATTCACCCCTCCACTTT. Its translation: CASSISGSLGNSPLHF.

The V and J genes are TRBV28 and TRBJ2-2; D is unresolved. Trimming cost V 1 base and J 3 bases, with 0 bases left between them. The germline V gene has CDR1 MDHEN and CDR2 SYDVKM. The CDR3 is 12 residues long. The CDR3 DNA is TGTGCCAGCAGTTTATACACCGGGGAGCTGTTTTTT. Translation gives CASSLYTGELFF.

The chain has TRBV28 and TRBJ2-2, with 9 positions matching TRBD1. The CDR3 has 17 residues. Germline assignment: CDR1 MDHEN and CDR2 SYDVKM. V was pared by 8 bases and J by 4 bases, with 14 bases of the junction left unmatched. The CDR3 loop reads CASSGTGPGVSTGELFF. DNA of the CDR3: TGTGCCAGCTCCGGGACAGGGCCGGGAGTAAGCACCGGGGAGCTGTTTTTT.

For this clone: The same CDR3 can be traced to other DNA sequences in this sample. V usage is TRBV6-5 and J usage is TRBJ2-3; 9 positions agree with TRBD2. Germline CDR1 MNHEY, CDR2 SVGAGI. The junction had 2 bases not matched to a gene; V was cut back by 6 bases and J by 1 base. The CDR3 loop spans 14 amino acids. For the CDR3, the DNA is TGTGCCAGCAGGAAGCGGGGGGGCACAGATACGCAGTATTTT. It is translated as CASRKRGGTDTQYF.

For the CDR3, the DNA is TGTGCCAGCAGCCTTCCCGGGACAGAAGCTTTCTTT. It yields the protein CASSLPGTEAFF. The chain couples TRBV7-2 to TRBJ1-1; weak D call: TRBD1 (6 bases). The germline V and J ends were trimmed by 5 bases and 8 bases, with 12 bases remaining between them. The germline CDR1 and CDR2 sequences are SGHTA and FQGNSA. The CDR3 sequence is 12 residues long.

The V gene is TRBV30, the J gene TRBJ1-1; a weak D match, TRBD1 (5 bases). Germline V gene data show CDR1 as GTSNPN and CDR2 as SVGIG (reference sequence). The CDR3 loop spans 12 amino acids. Trimming left V 1 base short and J 3 bases short, with 6 bases between. Written as DNA, the CDR3 is TGTGCCTGGAGTGAACAGGACACTGAAGCTTTCTTT. This codes for CAWSEQDTEAFF.

This clone was picked up one time. The chain is built from TRBV7-9 and TRBJ2-7; no definite D call. CDR1 is SEHNR, CDR2 FQNEAQ, per germline (reference sequence). The CDR3 sequence is 15 residues long. Deletions cut 5 bases from V and 0 bases from J, with 14 bases between. For the CDR3, the DNA is TGTGCCAGCAGCCCCCGGTCCTCTAGCTCCTACGAGCAGTACTTC. Translating it yields CASSPRSSSSYEQYF. Full variable domain (outside the CDR3, taken from reference TRBV7-9 and TRBJ2-7): DTGVSQNPRHKITKRGQNVTFRCDPISEHNRLYWYRQTLGQGPEFLTYFQNEAQLEKSRLLSDRFSAERPKGSFSTLEIQRTEQGDSAMYLCASSPRSSSSYEQYFGPGTRLTVT.

This chain joins TRBV9 and TRBJ1-4; D unclear. The germline gives CDR1 SGDLS, CDR2 YYNGEE. V dropped 4 bases and J dropped 4 bases, with 17 bases sitting between them. CDR3 length: 16 residues. The CDR3 loop reads CASSPSNGPLNEKLFF. The CDR3 nucleotides are TGTGCCAGCAGCCCTTCGAACGGGCCTCTTAATGAAAAACTGTTTTTT.

V is TRBV27 and J is TRBJ2-7; TRBD2 aligns across 9 bases. The CDR3 has 15 amino acids. Germline-derived CDR1 and CDR2 are MNHEY and SMNVEV (reference sequence). V lost 10 bases, J lost 5 bases, and 15 bases stayed unmatched. DNA of the CDR3: TGTGCCACCAGGCCGAGCCTAGCGGGATTTCACGAGCAGTACTTC. Protein product: CATRPSLAGFHEQYF.

The chain has TRBV30 and TRBJ1-2, with D unresolved. The CDR3 extends over 15 amino acids. V was trimmed by 2 bases and J by 7 bases, leaving 20 bases between them. In germline, CDR1 is GTSNPN, CDR2 SVGIG (reference sequence). The CDR3 spells CAWSPGGQTRGGYTF. The CDR3 DNA reads TGTGCCTGGAGTCCCGGCGGGCAAACCCGGGGTGGCTACACCTTC.

The chain joins TRBV7-9 to TRBJ1-1; 8 nucleotides agree with TRBD1. The CDR3 is 13 amino acids. With V trimmed by 3 bases and J by 5 bases, 2 bases remained unmatched. CDR1 SEHNR and CDR2 FQNEAQ come from the germline V gene (reference sequence). This CDR3 reads CASSLTGETEAFF. DNA of the CDR3: TGTGCCAGCAGCTTGACAGGGGAGACTGAAGCTTTCTTT. The whole variable domain, remainder taken from reference TRBV7-9 and TRBJ1-1, is DTGVSQNPRHKITKRGQNVTFRCDPISEHNRLYWYRQTLGQGPEFLTYFQNEAQLEKSRLLSDRFSAERPKGSFSTLEIQRTEQGDSAMYLCASSLTGETEAFFGQGTRLTVV.

This clone has at least ten counts. Here the CDR3 reads CASSSDVWNYGYTF. Here the CDR3 DNA reads TGTGCCAGCAGTTCCGACGTCTGGAACTATGGCTACACCTTC. The chain employs TRBV6-5 and TRBJ1-2; no clear D. CDR3 length: 14 amino acids. Per the germline V gene, CDR1 is MNHEY and CDR2 is SVGAGI. The V end lost 4 bases, the J end lost 2 bases, and 11 bases lay between the germline ends.

The chain joins TRBV5-8 to TRBJ1-5; 8 bases line up with TRBD1. This CDR3 contains 17 residues. From germline, CDR1 is SGHTS and CDR2 YDEGEE. With V trimmed by 4 bases and J by 1 base, 10 bases remained unmatched. CDR3 protein: CASSPGQGRISNQPQHF. CDR3 nucleotides: TGTGCCAGCAGCCCAGGACAGGGACGGATAAGCAATCAGCCCCAGCATTTT.

The chain employs TRBV7-2 and TRBJ1-1; 10 nucleotides match TRBD1. This CDR3 has 13 amino acids. CDR1 and CDR2 (germline): SGHTA, FQGNSA. V lost 5 bases to trimming and J lost 7 bases; unmatched junction nucleotides: 4. CDR3 sequence: CASSGDRGREAFF. CDR3 coding DNA: TGTGCCAGCAGCGGGGACAGGGGACGTGAAGCTTTCTTT.

The chain links TRBV7-6 to TRBJ2-5, with a weak D call TRBD1 (6 bases). Germline V lookup: CDR1 SGHVS, CDR2 FNYEAQ. The CDR3 length is 15 residues. V was cut by 5 bases and J by 4 bases, with 17 bases left in between. The DNA for the CDR3 is TGTGCCAGCAGCGACCCTCAGGGGTTGGGAGAGACCCAGTACTTC. This gives the protein CASSDPQGLGETQYF.